Below are 32 T cell receptor beta chains sequenced from a single sample in a study of cytomegalovirus exposure and HLA in healthy donors. Amplification used 60 Vbeta primers and 13 Jbeta primers. This table comes from immunoSEQ multiplex PCR, and its TCRdb copy is limited to in-frame clones, with some not included. Of some 180,000 clones in the sample, around four fifths were seen once. The material sequenced was PBMCs. These receptors originate from a woman in her thirties in good health and CMV-seronegative.

This chain connects TRBV30 to TRBJ1-5, with 8 bases matching TRBD1. Trimming removed 0 bases from V and 5 bases from J; junction bases left unmatched: 0. The germline V gene encodes CDR1 GTSNPN and CDR2 SVGIG (reference sequence). This CDR3 is built from 13 residues. CDR3 bases: TGTGCCTGGAGTGTACAGGGGGATCAGCCCCAGCATTTT. Translated, it gives CAWSVQGDQPQHF.

Only one count was recorded for this clone. The chain has TRBV19 and TRBJ2-5, with 8 bases lining up with TRBD2. Germline CDR1 is LNHDA and CDR2 is SQIVND (reference sequence). CDR3 length: 16 amino acids. V dropped 1 base and J dropped 1; count of bases not matched to a gene: 5. CDR3: CASSIAKRGLQETQYF. The CDR3 coding sequence is TGTGCCAGTAGTATAGCGAAGCGGGGGCTCCAAGAGACCCAGTACTTC.

The count of this clone is one. The chain employs TRBV5-1 and TRBJ1-1; 10 bases map to TRBD1. With V trimmed by 4 bases and J by 5 bases, 5 bases remained unmatched. Per germline, CDR1 SGHRS and CDR2 YFSETQ. CDR3 size: 14 residues. The CDR3 loop reads CASSPLDRGTEAFF. In DNA form, the CDR3 reads TGCGCCAGCAGCCCCTTGGACAGGGGGACTGAAGCTTTCTTT.

This clone has a handful of counts. V is TRBV2 and J is TRBJ2-7; the match to TRBD1 covers 8 bases. Germline CDR1 is SNHLY and CDR2 is FYNNEI. The ends lost 3 bases at V and 2 bases at J; junction bases unmatched: 3. The CDR3 runs 14 residues. CDR3 loop: CASSDQGAAYEQYF. The CDR3 nucleotides are TGTGCCAGCAGTGATCAGGGGGCGGCCTACGAGCAGTACTTC. The variable domain in full, completed from reference TRBV2 and TRBJ2-7, reads EPEVTQTPSHQVTQMGQEVILRCVPISNHLYFYWYRQILGQKVEFLVSFYNNEISEKSEIFDDQFSVERPDGSNFTLKIRSTKLEDSAMYFCASSDQGAAYEQYFGPGTRLTVT.

This clone was seen just once. The V call is TRBV5-6, the J call TRBJ2-7, with TRBD1 identical over 9 bases. Germline CDR1 reads SGHDT; CDR2 reads YYEEEE. The V gene end was trimmed by 0 bases and the J gene end by 1 base; junction bases not matched to a gene: 14. This CDR3 comprises 19 residues. CDR3 DNA: TGTGCCAGCAGCTTGGACAGGGGGCTTCCCGGTAGGCTTTCCTACGAGCAGTACTTC. As protein: CASSLDRGLPGRLSYEQYF.

The chain has TRBV10-3 and TRBJ2-1; the D gene is possibly TRBD2 (7 bases). The CDR3 sequence is 18 residues long. Germline V lookup: CDR1 ENHRY, CDR2 SYGVKD. V was cut by 0 bases and J by 5 bases, with 20 bases left in between. The CDR3 protein is CAISESRGGGGANNEQFF. CDR3 DNA sequence: TGTGCCATCAGTGAGTCTCGAGGGGGAGGGGGGGCAAACAATGAGCAGTTCTTC.

V gene TRBV29-1 combines with J gene TRBJ2-7; 9 nucleotides match TRBD1. V trimming: 4 bases; J trimming: 3 bases; junction bases outside the gene matches: 7. Germline V gene sequence: CDR1 SQVTM, CDR2 ANQGSEA. CDR3 length: 14 amino acids. The DNA for the CDR3 is TGCAGCGTTGCGCAGGGGACAGGGTACTACGAGCAGTACTTC. This encodes CSVAQGTGYYEQYF.

This clone has only a few counts. V gene TRBV5-1 combines with J gene TRBJ1-3; D not certain. CDR1 is SGHRS and CDR2 is YFSETQ in the germline V gene. V dropped 4 bases and J dropped 3 bases, with 8 bases sitting between them. The length of the CDR3 is 13 residues. This CDR3 reads CASSVDIGNTIYF. DNA of the CDR3: TGCGCCAGCAGCGTCGACATTGGAAACACCATATATTTT.

The chain has TRBV5-1 and TRBJ2-2, with TRBD1 as a possible D gene (5 bases). This CDR3 is 14 amino acids long. Trimming left V 4 bases short and J 1 base short, with 8 bases between. Germline V gene sequence: CDR1 SGHRS, CDR2 YFSETQ. CDR3 sequence (DNA): TGCGCCAGCAGCGATCAGGGGAACACCGGGGAGCTGTTTTTT. Protein sequence: CASSDQGNTGELFF.

In its sample, this clone was seen a few times. The chain carries TRBV7-9 and TRBJ1-4; D not resolved. The CDR3 extends over 12 amino acids. Germline CDR1 SEHNR, CDR2 FQNEAQ (reference sequence). V dropped 5 bases and J dropped 12 bases, with 13 bases sitting between them. The CDR3 coding sequence is TGTGCCAGCAGCCCAACGGGAGCCGAACTGTTTTTT. Its translation: CASSPTGAELFF. Full variable domain (missing parts from reference TRBV7-9 and TRBJ1-4): DTGVSQNPRHKITKRGQNVTFRCDPISEHNRLYWYRQTLGQGPEFLTYFQNEAQLEKSRLLSDRFSAERPKGSFSTLEIQRTEQGDSAMYLCASSPTGAELFFGSGTQLSVL.

This chain connects TRBV9 to TRBJ2-1; 9 nucleotides align to TRBD2. The CDR3 loop spans 16 amino acids. V trimming: 4 bases; J trimming: 4 bases; junction bases outside the gene matches: 9. Germline V lookup: CDR1 SGDLS, CDR2 YYNGEE. CDR3 sequence reads: CASSLDLAGLYNEQFF. The CDR3 DNA is TGTGCCAGCAGCTTAGACCTAGCGGGGCTATACAATGAGCAGTTCTTC.

The chain combines TRBV7-2 with TRBJ2-1; TRBD2 is a possible D gene (5 bases). Germline-derived CDR1 and CDR2 are SGHTA and FQGNSA. This CDR3 is built from 13 residues. Between the trimmed V and J ends, which lost 6 bases and 8 bases, there was a span of 14 bases. CDR3 nucleotide sequence: TGTGCCAGCAGACCACTAGTCAGCGATGAGCAGTTCTTC. Protein product: CASRPLVSDEQFF.

V and J are TRBV7-3 and TRBJ2-2; 12 positions match TRBD2. The ends lost 5 bases at V and 5 bases at J; junction bases unmatched: 15. Germline V gene lookup returns CDR1 SGHTA and CDR2 FQGTGA. This CDR3 is built from 19 residues. The CDR3 coding sequence is TGTGCCAGCAGCCTTAAAGTACTAGCGGGGGGAATAGGAACCGGGGAGCTGTTTTTT. It is translated as CASSLKVLAGGIGTGELFF. The entire variable domain, with the rest obtained from reference TRBV7-3 and TRBJ2-2, is as follows: GAGVSQTPSNKVTEKGKYVELRCDPISGHTALYWYRQSLGQGPEFLIYFQGTGAADDSGLPNDRFFAVRPEGSVSTLKIQRTERGDSAVYLCASSLKVLAGGIGTGELFFGEGSRLTVL.

The genes are TRBV2 and TRBJ2-5; D is perhaps TRBD1 (6 bases). Per germline, CDR1 SNHLY and CDR2 FYNNEI. Trimming left V 3 bases short and J 4 bases short, with 9 bases between. The CDR3 runs to 13 residues. The CDR3 loop is CASSDRGGETQYF. The CDR3, as DNA: TGTGCCAGCAGTGACAGGGGCGGAGAGACCCAGTACTTC.

The count of this clone is one. The V gene is TRBV5-1, the J gene TRBJ1-1; 8 bases fit TRBD1. Per the germline V gene, CDR1 is SGHRS and CDR2 is YFSETQ. Losses at the gene ends were 5 bases for V and 4 bases for J; bases not matched to a gene: 13. This CDR3 region has 16 residues. The CDR3 region is CASRSGQGLLGTEAFF. The CDR3 DNA follows: TGCGCCAGCAGGAGCGGACAGGGTCTTTTGGGCACTGAAGCTTTCTTT.

CDR3 region: CASRLPIQGPGSPLHF. The CDR3 nucleotides are TGTGCAAGTCGCCTCCCTATTCAGGGGCCGGGTTCACCCCTCCACTTT. This chain connects TRBV12-2 to TRBJ1-6; the table's TRBD1 call for D was not verified on the DNA. TRBV12-2 is reported as a pseudogene. The CDR3 extends over 16 amino acids.

This clone came up a few times. The gene calls are TRBV6-6 and TRBJ1-2; TRBD1 aligns across 8 bases. CDR1 and CDR2 (germline): MNHNY, SVGAGI (reference sequence). This CDR3 has 13 residues. V trimming: 5 bases; J trimming: 8 bases; junction bases outside the gene matches: 7. The CDR3 sequence is CASSTQGASGYTF. CDR3 bases: TGTGCCAGCAGTACTCAGGGGGCATCCGGCTACACCTTC.

This chain uses TRBV29-1 with TRBJ1-2; 7 positions agree with TRBD1. CDR1 and CDR2 from the germline V gene are SQVTM and ANQGSEA. With V trimmed by 7 bases and J by 3 bases, 2 bases remained unmatched. The CDR3 spans 11 residues. In DNA, the CDR3 is TGCAGCGCTGGACAGGACTATGGCTACACCTTC. It specifies CSAGQDYGYTF.

The chain combines TRBV6-5 with TRBJ1-2, with no clear D. Trimming removed 6 bases from V and 1 base from J, with 12 bases in between. CDR1 and CDR2 from the germline V gene are MNHEY and SVGAGI. This CDR3 has 14 residues. CDR3: CASSRFGINYGYTF. CDR3 coding DNA: TGTGCCAGCAGCAGGTTCGGCATTAACTATGGCTACACCTTC.

The chain recombines TRBV19 with TRBJ1-1; the D is unclear. Germline-derived CDR1 and CDR2 are LNHDA and SQIVND (reference sequence). V gave up 2 bases and J gave up 2 bases, with 30 bases separating them. This CDR3 is 21 amino acids long. The CDR3 bases are TGTGCCAGTAGTATAATAGTGACGGAGGTAATATCTCGCACAGCCAACACTGAAGCTTTCTTT. Translation: CASSIIVTEVISRTANTEAFF.

This chain joins TRBV5-1 and TRBJ1-6, with D possibly TRBD1 on 6 matching bases. The germline gives CDR1 SGHRS, CDR2 YFSETQ. The V and J ends lost 1 base and 7 bases respectively, with 15 bases between them. The CDR3 has 16 amino acids. The CDR3 DNA reads TGCGCCAGCAGCTTGTCAGGACAGCCACTAAATTCACCCCTCCACTTT. This translates into CASSLSGQPLNSPLHF. Complete variable domain (other parts from reference TRBV5-1 and TRBJ1-6): KAGVTQTPRYLIKTRGQQVTLSCSPISGHRSVSWYQQTPGQGLQFLFEYFSETQRNKGNFPGRFSGRQFSNSRSEMNVSTLELGDSALYLCASSLSGQPLNSPLHFGNGTRLTVT.

The chain employs TRBV5-1 and TRBJ2-5, with 10 bases aligning to TRBD1. Losses at the gene ends were 4 bases for V and 5 bases for J; bases not matched to a gene: 2. CDR3 length: 13 residues. In germline, CDR1 is SGHRS, CDR2 YFSETQ. The CDR3 reads CASSMGQGETQYF. CDR3 in DNA: TGCGCCAGCAGCATGGGACAGGGGGAGACCCAGTACTTC.

The chain combines TRBV6-1 with TRBJ2-1, with 7 positions matching TRBD2. The length of the CDR3 is 15 residues. With V trimmed by 6 bases and J by 10 bases, 15 bases remained unmatched. From germline, CDR1 is MNHNS and CDR2 SASEGT. DNA for the CDR3: TGTGCCAGCAGGGGGACTAAAAGGGTCCAATGGGAGCAGTTCTTC. It translates to CASRGTKRVQWEQFF.

This clone was observed a single time. CDR3 DNA sequence: TGTGCCAGCAGCGACCGTGGGGAGACCCAGTACTTC. This sequence encodes CASSDRGETQYF. This chain uses TRBV19 with TRBJ2-5; D unresolved. Trimming cost V 9 bases and J 5 bases, with 13 bases left between them. The V gene's germline CDR1 is LNHDA and CDR2 SQIVND (reference sequence). The CDR3 has 12 residues.

This clone was found once. The V gene is TRBV19, the J gene TRBJ1-2; 9 positions match TRBD1. Trimming cost V 0 bases and J 2 bases; bases outside gene matches: 1. CDR1 and CDR2 (germline): LNHDA, SQIVND (reference sequence). The CDR3 is 15 residues long. The CDR3 DNA sequence: TGTGCCAGTAGTATAGAAGGGACAGGGAACTATGGCTACACCTTC. Protein sequence: CASSIEGTGNYGYTF. The full variable domain, in which reference TRBV19 and TRBJ1-2 provide the parts outside the CDR3, is DGGITQSPKYLFRKEGQNVTLSCEQNLNHDAMYWYRQDPGQGLRLIYYSQIVNDFQKGDIAEGYSVSREKKESFPLTVTSAQKNPTAFYLCASSIEGTGNYGYTFGSGTRLTVV.

J is TRBJ2-6 and V is TRBV11-2; maybe TRBD1 (6 bases). Per the germline V gene, CDR1 is SGHAT and CDR2 is FQNNGV. V was pared by 4 bases and J by 0 bases, with 7 bases between. This CDR3 contains 15 residues. The CDR3, as DNA: TGTGCCAGCAGCTCACAGGGCTCTGGGGCCAACGTCCTGACTTTC. Translation: CASSSQGSGANVLTF.

The chain has TRBV29-1 and TRBJ1-6; 7 nucleotides agree with TRBD1. Germline CDR1 is SQVTM and CDR2 is ANQGSEA. The CDR3 consists of 15 residues. The J segment lost 8 bases and the V segment lost 6 bases, leaving 13 bases of the junction unmatched. As DNA, the CDR3 is TGCAGCGTCCATTTCTCCGACAGGGACGATTCACCCCTCCACTTT. It translates to CSVHFSDRDDSPLHF.

The rearrangement joins TRBV15 to TRBJ2-1; D might be TRBD2 (6 bases). Trimming cost V 0 bases and J 9 bases, with 9 bases left between them. Per germline, CDR1 LNHNV and CDR2 YYDKDF (reference sequence). The CDR3 runs to 13 residues. CDR3 in amino acids: CATSRDLGSEQFF. CDR3 DNA sequence: TGTGCCACCAGCAGAGATCTCGGGAGTGAGCAGTTCTTC.

There are a few counts of this clone. The chain recombines TRBV5-1 with TRBJ2-1, with 8 nucleotides matching TRBD2. In germline, CDR1 is SGHRS, CDR2 YFSETQ. Unmatched junction bases numbered 8, after V lost 5 bases and J lost 4 bases. The CDR3 sequence is 15 residues long. The CDR3 loop reads CASRPSGGLYNEQFF. The CDR3 DNA reads TGCGCCAGCAGACCGAGCGGGGGCCTTTACAATGAGCAGTTCTTC.

In this sample, this clone turned up once. The genes are TRBV5-5 and TRBJ2-6; D unclear. The germline V gene encodes CDR1 SGHKS and CDR2 YYEKEE (reference sequence). CDR3 length: 14 residues. Between the trimmed V and J ends, which lost 4 bases and 0 bases, there was a span of 5 bases. Here the CDR3 DNA reads TGTGCCAGCAGCCTACTCTCTGGGGCCAACGTCCTGACTTTC. It translates to CASSLLSGANVLTF. Looking up the rest from reference TRBV5-5 and TRBJ2-6 gives the full variable domain: DAGVTQSPTHLIKTRGQQVTLRCSPISGHKSVSWYQQVLGQGPQFIFQYYEKEERGRGNFPDRFSARQFPNYSSELNVNALLLGDSALYLCASSLLSGANVLTFGAGSRLTVL.

The chain couples TRBV4-2 to TRBJ1-4; 9 positions agree with TRBD1. The V gene end was trimmed by 4 bases and the J gene end by 5 bases; junction bases not matched to a gene: 14. This CDR3 is built from 18 residues. Germline V gene sequence: CDR1 LGHNA, CDR2 YNFKEQ. This CDR3 is CASSLKDIRTGENEKLFF. The CDR3 DNA is TGTGCCAGCAGCCTCAAAGACATACGGACAGGGGAGAATGAAAAACTGTTTTTT.

The rearrangement joins TRBV7-2 to TRBJ2-5; unclear D gene. V lost 5 bases to trimming and J lost 4 bases, with 11 bases between them. CDR3 length equals 13 residues. Looked up from germline, CDR1 is SGHTA and CDR2 is FQGNSA. The CDR3 DNA follows: TGTGCCAGCAGCGTCCGAGCGAGAGAGACCCAGTACTTC. It is translated as CASSVRARETQYF.